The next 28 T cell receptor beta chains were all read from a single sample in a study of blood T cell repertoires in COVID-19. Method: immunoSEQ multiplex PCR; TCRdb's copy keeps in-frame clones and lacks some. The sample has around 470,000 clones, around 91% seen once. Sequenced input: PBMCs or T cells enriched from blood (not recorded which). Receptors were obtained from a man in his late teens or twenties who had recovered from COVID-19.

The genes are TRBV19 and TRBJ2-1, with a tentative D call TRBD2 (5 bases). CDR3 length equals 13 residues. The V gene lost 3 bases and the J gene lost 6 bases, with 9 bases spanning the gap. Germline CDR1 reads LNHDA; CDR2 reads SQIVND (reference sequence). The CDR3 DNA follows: TGTGCCAGTAGTATTGGACTCCGCAATGAGCAGTTCTTC. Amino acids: CASSIGLRNEQFF.

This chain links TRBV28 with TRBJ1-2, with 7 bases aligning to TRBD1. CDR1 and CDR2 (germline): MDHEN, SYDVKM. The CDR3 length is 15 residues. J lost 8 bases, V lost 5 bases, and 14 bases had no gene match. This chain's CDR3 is CASSEGVTGTEGYTF. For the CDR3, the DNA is TGTGCCAGCAGTGAGGGGGTAACCGGGACAGAGGGCTACACCTTC.

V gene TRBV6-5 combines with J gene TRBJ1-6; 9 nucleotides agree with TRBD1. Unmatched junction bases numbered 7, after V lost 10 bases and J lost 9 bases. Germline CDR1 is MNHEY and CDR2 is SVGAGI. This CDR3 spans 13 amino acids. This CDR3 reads CAILGQGRSPLHF. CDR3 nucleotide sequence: TGTGCCATACTGGGACAGGGACGTTCACCCCTCCACTTT.

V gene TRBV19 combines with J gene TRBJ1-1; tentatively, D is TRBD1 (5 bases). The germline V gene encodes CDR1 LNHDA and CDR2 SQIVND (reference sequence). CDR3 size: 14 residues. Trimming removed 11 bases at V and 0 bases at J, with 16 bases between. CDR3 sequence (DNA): TGTGCCTCGAAAGGGGCCTTGATGAACACTGAAGCTTTCTTT. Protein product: CASKGALMNTEAFF.

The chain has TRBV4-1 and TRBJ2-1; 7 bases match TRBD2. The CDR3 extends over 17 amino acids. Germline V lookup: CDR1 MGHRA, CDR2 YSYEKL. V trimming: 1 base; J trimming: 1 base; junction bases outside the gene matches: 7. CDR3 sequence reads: CASSQGSSGTSYNEQFF. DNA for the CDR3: TGCGCCAGCAGCCAAGGATCTAGCGGAACTTCCTACAATGAGCAGTTCTTC.

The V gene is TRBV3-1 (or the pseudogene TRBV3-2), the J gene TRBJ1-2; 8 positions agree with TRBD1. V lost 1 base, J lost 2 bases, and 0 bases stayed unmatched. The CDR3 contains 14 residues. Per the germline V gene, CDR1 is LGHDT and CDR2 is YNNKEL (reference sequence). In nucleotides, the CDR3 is TGTGCCAGCAGCCAAGGGACAGGGAACTATGGCTACACCTTC. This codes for CASSQGTGNYGYTF.

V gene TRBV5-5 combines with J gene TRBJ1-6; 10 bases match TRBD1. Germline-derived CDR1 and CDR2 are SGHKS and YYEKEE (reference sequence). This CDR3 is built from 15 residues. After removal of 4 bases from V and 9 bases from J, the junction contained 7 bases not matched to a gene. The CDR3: CASSVTGTGVSPLHF. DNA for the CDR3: TGTGCCAGCAGCGTCACCGGGACAGGGGTTTCACCCCTCCACTTT.

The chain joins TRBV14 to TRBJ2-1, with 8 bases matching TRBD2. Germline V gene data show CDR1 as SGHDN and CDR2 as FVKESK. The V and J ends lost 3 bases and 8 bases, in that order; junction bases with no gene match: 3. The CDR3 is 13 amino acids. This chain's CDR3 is CASSQGLVDEQFF. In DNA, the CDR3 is TGTGCCAGCAGCCAGGGACTAGTGGATGAGCAGTTCTTC.

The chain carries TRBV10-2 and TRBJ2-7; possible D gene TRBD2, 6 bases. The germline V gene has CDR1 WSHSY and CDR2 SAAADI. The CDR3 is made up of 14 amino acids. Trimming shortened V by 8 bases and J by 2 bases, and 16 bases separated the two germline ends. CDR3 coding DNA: TGCGCCAGCGGGGGGAGCTGGGGTACCTACGAGCAGTACTTC. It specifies CASGGSWGTYEQYF.

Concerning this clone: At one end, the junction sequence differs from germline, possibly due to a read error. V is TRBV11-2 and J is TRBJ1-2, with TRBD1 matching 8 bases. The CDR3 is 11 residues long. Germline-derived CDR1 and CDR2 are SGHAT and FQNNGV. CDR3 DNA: TGTGCCAGCAGAGTCAGGGGGCAAGACACTTTC. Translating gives CASRVRGQDTF.

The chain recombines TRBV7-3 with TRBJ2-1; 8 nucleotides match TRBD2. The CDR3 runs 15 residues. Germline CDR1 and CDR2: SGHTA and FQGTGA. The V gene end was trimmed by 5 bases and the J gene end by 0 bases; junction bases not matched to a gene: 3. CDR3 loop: CASSISGSSYNEQFF. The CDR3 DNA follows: TGTGCCAGCAGCATAAGCGGGAGCTCCTACAATGAGCAGTTCTTC.

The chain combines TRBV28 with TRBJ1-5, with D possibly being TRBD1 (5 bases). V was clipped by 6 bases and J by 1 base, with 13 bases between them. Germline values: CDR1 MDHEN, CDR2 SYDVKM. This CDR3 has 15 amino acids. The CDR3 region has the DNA TGTGCCAGCAGGGTTCCCCAGGGCAGCAATCAGCCCCAGCATTTT. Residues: CASRVPQGSNQPQHF.

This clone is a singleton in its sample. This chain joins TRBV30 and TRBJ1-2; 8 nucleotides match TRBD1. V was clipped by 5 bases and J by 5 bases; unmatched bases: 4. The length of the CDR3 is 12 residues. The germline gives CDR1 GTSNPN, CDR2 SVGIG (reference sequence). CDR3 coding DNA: TGTGCCTGGGGGGACAGGATGTATGGCTACACCTTC. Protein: CAWGDRMYGYTF.

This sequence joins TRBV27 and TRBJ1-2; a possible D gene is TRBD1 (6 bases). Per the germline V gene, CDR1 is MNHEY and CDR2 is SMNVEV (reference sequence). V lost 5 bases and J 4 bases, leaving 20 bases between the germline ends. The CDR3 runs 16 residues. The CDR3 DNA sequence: TGTGCCAGCAGTCCGAGACAGGAGATAGGGGCCTATGGCTACACCTTC. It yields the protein CASSPRQEIGAYGYTF.

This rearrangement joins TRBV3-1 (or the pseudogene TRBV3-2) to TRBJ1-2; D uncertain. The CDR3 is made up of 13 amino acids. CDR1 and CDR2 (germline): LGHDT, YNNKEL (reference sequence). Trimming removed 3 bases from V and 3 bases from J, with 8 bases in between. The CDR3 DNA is TGTGCCAGCAGCCAGTTATCAGACTATGGCTACACCTTC. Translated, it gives CASSQLSDYGYTF.

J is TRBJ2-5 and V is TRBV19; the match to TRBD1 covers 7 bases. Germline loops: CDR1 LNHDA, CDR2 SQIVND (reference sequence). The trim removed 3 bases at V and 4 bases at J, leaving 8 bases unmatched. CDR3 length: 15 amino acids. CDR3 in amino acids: CASSIQTGIAETQYF. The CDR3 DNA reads TGTGCCAGTAGTATCCAGACAGGGATCGCAGAGACCCAGTACTTC. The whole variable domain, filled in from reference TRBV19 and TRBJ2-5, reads DGGITQSPKYLFRKEGQNVTLSCEQNLNHDAMYWYRQDPGQGLRLIYYSQIVNDFQKGDIAEGYSVSREKKESFPLTVTSAQKNPTAFYLCASSIQTGIAETQYFGPGTRLLVL.

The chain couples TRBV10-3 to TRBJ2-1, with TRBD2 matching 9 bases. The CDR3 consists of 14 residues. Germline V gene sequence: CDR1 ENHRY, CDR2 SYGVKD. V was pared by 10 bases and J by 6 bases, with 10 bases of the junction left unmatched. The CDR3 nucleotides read TGTGCCACCGGTAGGGCGGGGGGGTCCAATGAGCAGTTCTTC. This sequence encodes CATGRAGGSNEQFF.

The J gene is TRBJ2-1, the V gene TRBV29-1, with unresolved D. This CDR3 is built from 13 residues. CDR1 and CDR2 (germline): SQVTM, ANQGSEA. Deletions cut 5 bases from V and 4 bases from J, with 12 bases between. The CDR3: CSVYVLQYNEQFF. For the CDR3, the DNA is TGCAGCGTTTACGTTTTACAATACAATGAGCAGTTCTTC.

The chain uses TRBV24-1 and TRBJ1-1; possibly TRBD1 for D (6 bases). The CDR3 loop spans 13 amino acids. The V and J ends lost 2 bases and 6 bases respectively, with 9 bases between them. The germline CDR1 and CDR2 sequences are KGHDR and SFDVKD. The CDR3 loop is CATSDYRASEAFF. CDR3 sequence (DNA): TGTGCCACCAGTGATTACAGGGCATCTGAAGCTTTCTTT.

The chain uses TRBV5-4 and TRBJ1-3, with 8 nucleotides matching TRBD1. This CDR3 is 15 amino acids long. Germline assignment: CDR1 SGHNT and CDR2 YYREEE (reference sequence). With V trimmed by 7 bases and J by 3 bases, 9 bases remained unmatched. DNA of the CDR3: TGTGCCAGCGGCGAACTACAGGGGGTTGGAAACACCATATATTTT. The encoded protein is CASGELQGVGNTIYF.

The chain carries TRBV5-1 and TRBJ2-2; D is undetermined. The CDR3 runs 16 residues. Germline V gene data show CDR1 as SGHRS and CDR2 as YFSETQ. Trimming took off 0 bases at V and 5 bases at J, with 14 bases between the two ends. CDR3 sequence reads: CASSLDRNALTGELFF. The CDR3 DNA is TGCGCCAGCAGCTTGGACAGAAACGCATTAACCGGGGAGCTGTTTTTT.

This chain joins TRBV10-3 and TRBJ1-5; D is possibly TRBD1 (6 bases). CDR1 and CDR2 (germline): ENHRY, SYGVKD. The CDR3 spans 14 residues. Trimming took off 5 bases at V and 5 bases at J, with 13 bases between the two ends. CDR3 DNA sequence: TGTGCCATCAGTACCAGGGGAATGGATCAGCCCCAGCATTTT. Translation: CAISTRGMDQPQHF.

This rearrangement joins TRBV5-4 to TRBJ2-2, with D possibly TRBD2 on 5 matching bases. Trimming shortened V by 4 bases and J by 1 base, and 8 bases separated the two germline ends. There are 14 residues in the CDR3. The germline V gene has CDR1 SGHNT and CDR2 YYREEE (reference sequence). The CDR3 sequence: CASSLEGNTGELFF. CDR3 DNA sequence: TGTGCCAGCAGCCTCGAGGGGAACACCGGGGAGCTGTTTTTT.

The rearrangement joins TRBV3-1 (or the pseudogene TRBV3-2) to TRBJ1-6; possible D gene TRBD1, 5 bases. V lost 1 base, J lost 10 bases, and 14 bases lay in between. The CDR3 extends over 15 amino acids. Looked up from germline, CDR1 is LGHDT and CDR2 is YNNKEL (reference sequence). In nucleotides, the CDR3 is TGTGCCAGCAGCCAAGGCGTCAGGGCTGGATCACCCCTCCACTTT. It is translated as CASSQGVRAGSPLHF.

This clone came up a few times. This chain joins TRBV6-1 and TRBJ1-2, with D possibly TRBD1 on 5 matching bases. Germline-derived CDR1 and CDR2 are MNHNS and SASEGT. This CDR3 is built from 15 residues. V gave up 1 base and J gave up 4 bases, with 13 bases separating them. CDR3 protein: CASSEGTSLGYGYTF. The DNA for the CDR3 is TGTGCCAGCAGTGAAGGGACATCTCTGGGCTATGGCTACACCTTC.

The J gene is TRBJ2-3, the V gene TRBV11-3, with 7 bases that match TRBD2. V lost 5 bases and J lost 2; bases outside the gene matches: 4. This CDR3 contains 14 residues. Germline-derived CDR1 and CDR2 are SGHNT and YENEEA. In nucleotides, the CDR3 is TGTGCCAGCAGCCCACGGGGGGACACAGATACGCAGTATTTT. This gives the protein CASSPRGDTDTQYF.

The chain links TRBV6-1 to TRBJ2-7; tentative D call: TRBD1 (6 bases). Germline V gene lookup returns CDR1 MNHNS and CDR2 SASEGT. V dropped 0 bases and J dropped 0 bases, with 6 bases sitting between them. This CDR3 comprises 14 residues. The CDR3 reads CASSEAGASYEQYF. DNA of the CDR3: TGTGCCAGCAGTGAAGCGGGGGCCTCCTACGAGCAGTACTTC.

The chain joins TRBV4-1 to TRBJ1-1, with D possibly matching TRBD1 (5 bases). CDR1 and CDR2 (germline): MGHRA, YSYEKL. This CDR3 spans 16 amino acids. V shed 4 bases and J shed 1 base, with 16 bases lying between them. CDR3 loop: CASSRGDDSGNTEAFF. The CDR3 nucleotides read TGCGCCAGCAGCCGAGGAGATGACAGTGGGAACACTGAAGCTTTCTTT.